This TCR beta chain is drawn from a study of shared clonotypes between healthy human individuals. Findings and caveats of the study: Rarefaction revealed incomplete sorted-subset sequencing despite large depth. In several donors, about 5% of naive CD4 clonotypes appeared in common.

Original processing methods: Junction-only immunoSEQ data arrived without quality scores, meaning filtering differed. The protocol was immunoSEQ multiplex PCR, while the TCRdb copy is restricted to in-frame clones and leaves out a portion. That table gives V, J and clone size, and the DNA gave D and trimming. The sample consists of roughly 2,500,000 clones, roughly 93% of them appearing once. Concerning this clone itself: The antigen is undetermined.

CDR1 and CDR2 (germline): SGHRS, YFSETQ. The CDR3 extends over 16 amino acids. V trimming: 3 bases; J trimming: 2 bases; junction bases outside the gene matches: 7. V is TRBV5-1 and J is TRBJ2-1; 8 bases are a match to TRBD2. The TCR comes from a man aged 18 to 29 in good health. Some clones in this sample may be carry-over from other donors' samples. The sequencing sample was made of naive CD4+ T cells from PBMCs. Subset indicated: CD45RA+ positively selected. Here the CDR3 reads CASSSSGSGTYNEQFF. The CDR3 DNA follows: TGCGCCAGCAGCTCCTCCGGTAGCGGGACCTACAATGAGCAGTTCTTC.